A single sample is the source of the 30 T cell receptor beta chains below, sequenced in a study of read filtering for tumor transcriptome and immune sequencing. This library used about 360 ng RNA and molecular barcoded adaptors spanning alpha/delta and beta/gamma chains. From the reads, TCRdb called clonotypes with MiXCR, one entry per CDR3 protein. The sample has roughly 90,000 distinct CDR3 sequences, 20% to 25% seen once. Sequencing was performed on a population of CD138-negative cells sorted from bone marrow. These TCRs come from a donor aged 40 or over with multiple myeloma.

This clonotype showed up many times. The CDR3 here is CASSLVQGTEAFF. CDR3 DNA sequence: TGTGCCAGCAGCCTCGTACAGGGGACTGAAGCTTTCTTT. The chain carries TRBV7-9 and TRBJ1-1; 7 positions match TRBD1. Germline V CDR1 and CDR2: SEHNR, FQNEAQ (reference sequence). There are 13 residues in the CDR3. V gave up 5 bases and J gave up 5 bases; unmatched junction bases: 5.

In its sample, this clonotype was seen many times. The chain couples TRBV3-1 to TRBJ2-7, with D hard to call. Trimming shortened V by 4 bases and J by 4 bases, and 20 bases separated the two germline ends. Germline assignment: CDR1 LGHDT and CDR2 YNNKEL (reference sequence). The CDR3 has 16 residues. The CDR3 DNA is TGTGCCAGCAGCCCAGATTGGGCCCTACGGTGGTACGAGCAGTACTTC. It encodes CASSPDWALRWYEQYF.

At least ten counts were recorded for this clonotype. The chain combines TRBV12-3 or TRBV12-4 with TRBJ1-1; D remains unclear. This CDR3 comprises 11 residues. The V and J ends lost 5 bases and 8 bases respectively, with 9 bases between them. CDR3 protein: CASSRAGEAFF. In DNA form, the CDR3 reads TGTGCCAGCAGTCGCGCGGGGGAAGCTTTCTTT.

The sample holds many counts of this clonotype. This sequence joins TRBV20-1 and TRBJ2-1, with TRBD2 matching over 9 bases. The germline CDR1 and CDR2 sequences are DFQATT and SNEGSKA (reference sequence). V was pared by 6 bases and J by 2 bases, with 8 bases of the junction left unmatched. This CDR3 region has 15 residues. CDR3 sequence reads: CSAPGGLAAYNEQFF. The CDR3 DNA sequence: TGCAGTGCGCCCGGGGGACTAGCAGCCTACAATGAGCAGTTCTTC.

The chain combines TRBV2 with TRBJ1-1, with no clear D. The CDR3 consists of 13 residues. Germline V gives CDR1 SNHLY, CDR2 FYNNEI. Deletions cut 7 bases from V and 3 bases from J, with 12 bases between. The CDR3 loop is CASNVEYYTEAFF. CDR3 coding DNA: TGTGCCAGCAATGTGGAGTATTACACTGAAGCTTTCTTT. Supplemented by reference TRBV2 and TRBJ1-1, the full variable domain reads EPEVTQTPSHQVTQMGQEVILRCVPISNHLYFYWYRQILGQKVEFLVSFYNNEISEKSEIFDDQFSVERPDGSNFTLKIRSTKLEDSAMYFCASNVEYYTEAFFGQGTRLTVV.

Of note for this clonotype: This sequence may be a read error, since a much larger clone differs from it by one base. The chain uses TRBV3-1 and TRBJ2-1, with D hard to call. Germline V lookup: CDR1 LGHDT, CDR2 YNNKEL (reference sequence). There are 17 residues in the CDR3. The CDR3 reads CASSQEFEPRASNEQLF. CDR3 coding DNA: TGTGCCAGCAGCCAAGAGTTCGAGCCTCGGGCCTCAAATGAGCAGCTCTTC.

Notes on this clonotype: This sequence may be a read error, since a much larger clone differs from it by one base. The chain recombines TRBV21-1 with TRBJ1-1. TRBV21-1 is a pseudogene. This CDR3 spans 16 amino acids. CDR3 sequence reads: CASSEEYVRLNTEALF. DNA for the CDR3: TGTGCCAGCAGCGAGGAGTACGTCAGACTTAACACTGAAGCTCTCTTT.

Many counts were recorded for this clonotype. This chain uses TRBV7-3 with TRBJ1-1, with a weak D call TRBD1 (5 bases). The CDR3 sequence is 14 residues long. CDR1 is SGHTA and CDR2 is FQGTGA in the germline V gene. With 2 bases removed from V and 1 base from J, the gap between germline ends came to 8 bases. CDR3 sequence reads: CASSLGAANTEAFF. The CDR3 DNA sequence: TGTGCCAGCAGCTTAGGGGCCGCGAACACTGAAGCTTTCTTT.

This clonotype was observed a few times. The chain combines TRBV2 with TRBJ1-4; 7 bases match TRBD1. After removal of 11 bases from V and 3 bases from J, the junction contained 9 bases not matched to a gene. Germline-derived CDR1 and CDR2 are SNHLY and FYNNEI. There are 14 residues in the CDR3. CDR3 sequence (DNA): TGTGCCGGCAAGATCAGGGGGGCTAATGAAAAACTGTTTTTT. Residues: CAGKIRGANEKLFF.

This clonotype occurred many times. J is TRBJ1-2 and V is TRBV28; no reliable D call. CDR1 is MDHEN, CDR2 SYDVKM, per germline. Trimming removed 6 bases from V and 4 bases from J, with 9 bases in between. There are 12 residues in the CDR3. The CDR3: CASSLGSYGYTF. The CDR3 bases are TGTGCCAGCAGCCTGGGCTCCTATGGCTACACCTTC.

Details on this clonotype: Since a much larger clone is just one base distant, this may be a read error. The chain combines TRBV19 with TRBJ1-1; maybe TRBD1 (6 bases). The CDR3 spans 17 residues. In germline, CDR1 is LNHDA, CDR2 SQIVND (reference sequence). V was pared by 5 bases and J by 1 base, with 20 bases between. CDR3 DNA: TGTGCCAGTAGTCTCGCCGGGACAAGGCCAAGGAACACTGAAGCTTTCTTT. It yields the protein CASSLAGTRPRNTEAFF.

This clonotype occurred many times. The junction shows a germline mismatch at one end, possibly a read error. This chain uses TRBV7-6 with TRBJ2-3; TRBD1 matches 9 bases. The CDR3 is 14 amino acids. The germline CDR1 and CDR2 sequences are SGHVS and FNYEAQ. The CDR3 reads CASSRGQGSDTQYF. CDR3 DNA: TGTGCTAGCAGCAGGGGACAGGGATCAGATACGCAGTATTTT.

The sample holds many counts of this clonotype. J is TRBJ1-1 and V is TRBV7-9; D is possibly TRBD1 (6 bases). Trimming shortened V by 9 bases and J by 7 bases, and 15 bases separated the two germline ends. From germline, CDR1 is SEHNR and CDR2 FQNEAQ (reference sequence). This CDR3 region has 12 residues. CDR3 coding DNA: TGTGCCAGTCTTGGACAGTCTGGTGAAGCTTTCTTT. Protein product: CASLGQSGEAFF.

This clonotype was seen a few times. This sequence may be a read error, since a much larger clone differs from it by one base. The chain is built from TRBV7-9 and TRBJ2-7; D gene ambiguous. Per germline, CDR1 SEHNR and CDR2 FQNEAQ (reference sequence). This CDR3 is built from 13 residues. Trimming left V 5 bases short and J 7 bases short, with 15 bases between. CDR3 nucleotides: TGTGCCAGCAGCCTAACCGGACCGCCGGAGCAGTACTTC. This sequence encodes CASSLTGPPEQYF.

This clonotype was recorded at least ten times. J is TRBJ1-2 and V is TRBV6-1, with 9 nucleotides matching TRBD1. Losses at the gene ends were 6 bases for V and 4 bases for J; bases not matched to a gene: 9. The germline V gene has CDR1 MNHNS and CDR2 SASEGT. The length of the CDR3 is 15 residues. Written as DNA, the CDR3 is TGTGCCAGCAGCCCTTACAGGGGGCCTGGCTATGGCTACACCTTC. Translating it yields CASSPYRGPGYGYTF.

Concerning this clonotype: It may be a read error: a sequence one base away is much more abundant. The J gene is TRBJ1-4, the V gene TRBV28; D remains unclear. CDR3 size: 14 residues. Germline V gives CDR1 MDHEN, CDR2 SYDVKM. For the CDR3, the DNA is TGTGCCAGCAGTACCAGGACCGGCAATGAAAAACCGTTTTTT. As protein: CASSTRTGNEKPFF.

This chain connects TRBV20-1 to TRBJ2-1, with TRBD2 matching 9 bases. The junction had 5 bases not matched to a gene; V was cut back by 5 bases and J by 3 bases. Germline V gives CDR1 DFQATT, CDR2 SNEGSKA (reference sequence). This CDR3 has 14 residues. The CDR3 DNA reads TGCAGTGCTCCGAGCGGGGGGAGCTACAATGAGCAGTTCTTC. This translates into CSAPSGGSYNEQFF.

This clonotype appeared many times. The V call is TRBV29-1, the J call TRBJ1-2, with 7 bases identical to TRBD1. In germline, CDR1 is SQVTM, CDR2 ANQGSEA. The CDR3 is 13 amino acids. Germline trimming cut 6 bases from V and 4 bases from J; bases unmatched to any gene: 8. For the CDR3, the DNA is TGCAGCGTCGCCCGGACAGGCGGCTATGGCTACACCTTC. This sequence encodes CSVARTGGYGYTF.

This clonotype has ten or more counts. V is TRBV29-1 and J is TRBJ2-2, with TRBD2 matching over 8 bases. This CDR3 is 13 amino acids long. V was clipped by 7 bases and J by 6 bases; unmatched bases: 7. From germline, CDR1 is SQVTM and CDR2 ANQGSEA. The CDR3 is CSDRTSRAGELFF. The CDR3 DNA sequence: TGCAGCGACCGGACTAGCCGAGCCGGGGAGCTGTTTTTT.

This clonotype was counted ten times or more. J is TRBJ1-5 and V is TRBV28; no reliable D call. V was cut by 2 bases and J by 4 bases, with 9 bases left in between. Per germline, CDR1 MDHEN and CDR2 SYDVKM. The CDR3 is made up of 14 amino acids. CDR3 protein: CASSLEAKNQPQHF. DNA for the CDR3: TGTGCCAGCAGTTTAGAGGCAAAAAATCAGCCCCAGCATTTT.

There are a few counts of this clonotype. A much larger clonotype is one base distant, so this may be a read error. The chain employs TRBV4-2 and TRBJ2-1; the match to TRBD2 covers 11 bases. V shed 0 bases and J 0 bases; nucleotides not matched to a gene: 10. Per germline, CDR1 LGHNA and CDR2 YNFKEQ. CDR3 length: 20 amino acids. CDR3 bases: TGTGCCAGCAGCCAAGATTCGACTAGCGGGGAATTTAGCTCCTACAATGAGCAGTTCTTC. The encoded protein is CASSQDSTSGEFSSYNEQFF.

This clonotype was counted at least ten times. The V gene is TRBV29-1, the J gene TRBJ2-1; D might be TRBD2 (6 bases). Deletions cut 3 bases from V and 8 bases from J, with 8 bases between. Germline V gives CDR1 SQVTM, CDR2 ANQGSEA. CDR3 length: 11 residues. In nucleotides, the CDR3 is TGCAGCGTTGACGGAGGGGATGAGCAGTTCTTC. It is translated as CSVDGGDEQFF.

Ten or more counts support this clonotype. V is TRBV12-3 or TRBV12-4 and J is TRBJ1-1, with a tentative D call TRBD1 (5 bases). V lost 1 base and J 1 base, leaving 13 bases between the germline ends. This CDR3 has 16 amino acids. DNA of the CDR3: TGTGCCAGCAGTTTAGAGTGGGGGGGAGCGAACACTGAAGCTTTCTTT. Translated, it gives CASSLEWGGANTEAFF.

This clonotype was recorded at least ten times. The gene calls are TRBV6-6 and TRBJ1-5, with D unresolved. Between the trimmed V and J ends, which lost 7 bases and 0 bases, there was a span of 10 bases. Germline assignment: CDR1 MNHNY and CDR2 SVGAGI (reference sequence). The CDR3 covers 14 residues. The CDR3 spells CASIAQNSNQPQHF. CDR3 nucleotide sequence: TGTGCCAGCATCGCCCAGAATAGCAATCAGCCCCAGCATTTT.

The table lists this clonotype with many counts. In DNA form, the CDR3 reads TGCGCCAGCAGCTTGGATGTTTTCTCTGAAGCTTTCTTT. Translated: CASSLDVFSEAFF. The chain is built from TRBV5-1 and TRBJ1-1; the D is unclear. The CDR3 totals 13 residues. Germline V gene data show CDR1 as SGHRS and CDR2 as YFSETQ. Between the trimmed V and J ends, which lost 0 bases and 6 bases, there was a span of 9 bases.

Many counts were recorded for this clonotype. This chain links TRBV29-1 with TRBJ2-2; D tentatively fits TRBD1 or TRBD2 (5 bases each). Germline loops: CDR1 SQVTM, CDR2 ANQGSEA. The CDR3 spans 12 residues. Trimming removed 4 bases at V and 5 bases at J, with 8 bases between. The DNA of the CDR3 is TGCAGCGTTGGTGGGGGAACCGGGGAGCTGTTTTTT. Its protein product is CSVGGGTGELFF.

This clonotype came up many times. CDR3 protein: CSARDGRVPSWAEAFF. As DNA, the CDR3 is TGCAGTGCTAGAGATGGACGGGTTCCCTCGTGGGCTGAAGCTTTCTTT. The rearrangement links TRBV20-1 to TRBJ1-1; no clear D. CDR1 and CDR2 (germline): DFQATT, SNEGSKA (reference sequence). V gave up 0 bases and J gave up 6 bases, with 20 bases separating them. The CDR3 is 16 amino acids.

This clonotype was picked up a small number of times. A much larger clone sits a single nucleotide away, making a read error possible. V usage is TRBV29-1 and J usage is TRBJ2-2; a weak D match, TRBD2 (6 bases). Germline V gives CDR1 SQVTM, CDR2 ANQGSEA. This CDR3 region has 13 residues. The CDR3 nucleotides are TGCAGCGTGGGCCTTAGCCGGTCCGGGGGGCTGTTTTTT. Its translation is CSVGLSRSGGLFF.

This clonotype appeared many times. This chain links TRBV27 with TRBJ2-3; 10 bases map to TRBD1. Germline V gene data show CDR1 as MNHEY and CDR2 as SMNVEV (reference sequence). The CDR3 is 15 residues long. V was clipped by 7 bases and J by 2 bases; unmatched bases: 6. The CDR3 sequence is CASIPTGGLTDTQYF. Written as DNA, the CDR3 is TGTGCCAGCATACCGACAGGGGGCCTCACAGATACGCAGTATTTT.

This clonotype was found a few times. The chain has TRBV19 and TRBJ2-4, with D possibly matching TRBD1 (6 bases). This CDR3 comprises 16 residues. The germline V gene has CDR1 LNHDA and CDR2 SQIVND (reference sequence). V was cut by 4 bases and J by 0 bases, with 13 bases left in between. Here the CDR3 reads CASSRGQPVAKNIQYF. CDR3 nucleotide sequence: TGTGCCAGTAGTAGAGGACAGCCTGTAGCCAAAAACATTCAGTACTTC.